The present TCR beta chain was sequenced within a study of blood T cells in healthy people across ages. Study information: Template-switching capture recovered about one barcoded beta molecule per two T cells.

The CDR3 is 15 residues long. V was cut by 4 bases and J by 3 bases, with 14 bases left in between. Germline CDR1 reads SGHRS; CDR2 reads YFSETQ. As for this clonotype: Its cognate antigen is unknown.

Study-wide results and limits: Diversity of TCR beta correlated strongly with naive T cell percentage.

Primers used in a second PCR of about 7 to 12 cycles were a sample-barcoded 5' primer and a J-beta primer mix. TCRdb passed the 5' RACE reads through MiXCR, listing each CDR3 protein once. The table shows more than 1.4 million distinct CDR3 sequences, with 35% to 45% occurring only once. The sequenced material came from blood. This sequence joins TRBV5-1 and TRBJ2-1; D possibly corresponds to TRBD1 (6 bases). The source is a woman aged 18-29 years in good health. CDR3 residues: CASSPIQDSYNEQFF. CDR3 nucleotides: TGCGCCAGCAGCCCAATCCAGGACAGCTACAATGAGCAGTTCTTC.